This TCR beta chain was identified during a study of long-term antiretroviral therapy in people with HIV. Study-level points and caveats: Before ART, certain clones expanded, and these dominated the repertoire at all time points. Diversity remained lower than transplant donor controls, even though it increased after ART.

Survey level was the resolution at which the v3.0 immunoSEQ assay ran. The sequencing target was about 35,000-55,000 T-cell genomes per sample. Generated by immunoSEQ multiplex PCR, the TCRdb table keeps only in-frame clones and is missing some. The sample includes 15,000 to 20,000 clones, around 90% of them seen just once. About this clone: Its antigen is still unknown.

The CDR3 covers 13 residues. Germline lookup yields CDR1 MNHEY and CDR2 SMNVEV (reference sequence). The V gene lost 4 bases and the J gene lost 9 bases, with 13 bases spanning the gap. The gene calls are TRBV27 and TRBJ2-1; D perhaps matches TRBD2 (6 bases). The receptor was derived from a man aged 45-65 years with HIV. The sample here was unsorted PBMCs, taken 6.9 years after starting antiretroviral therapy. CDR3 region: CASSSHPAGEQFF. The CDR3 DNA follows: TGTGCCAGCAGTTCACATCCAGCGGGTGAGCAGTTCTTC.